These 30 T cell receptor beta chains share one sample of origin, sequenced in a study of brain T cells in children with intractable seizures. Stated time point: blood from clinic visit 5 months post-surgery; TSC patient then seizure free. TCRdb's copy holds only in-frame clones and misses some; the assay was immunoSEQ multiplex PCR. The sample lists 300,000 to 400,000 clones, over 90% occurring once. The sample was peripheral blood, taken less than 6 months after surgery. These receptors originate from a boy in the first two years of life with tuberous sclerosis and intractable seizures.

V gene TRBV9 combines with J gene TRBJ2-1; D is perhaps TRBD1 (6 bases). From germline, CDR1 is SGDLS and CDR2 YYNGEE. V lost 2 bases to trimming and J lost 4 bases, with 10 bases between them. The CDR3 sequence is 14 residues long. The CDR3 region is CASSVGTLYNEQFF. Here the CDR3 DNA reads TGTGCCAGCAGCGTCGGGACACTTTACAATGAGCAGTTCTTC.

V usage is TRBV4-1 and J usage is TRBJ1-1; the D is unclear. The CDR3 is 15 amino acids. V was clipped by 0 bases and J by 6 bases, with 14 bases between them. The germline V gene encodes CDR1 MGHRA and CDR2 YSYEKL. This CDR3 is CASSQEELGRAEAFF. The DNA of the CDR3 is TGCGCCAGCAGCCAAGAGGAATTGGGCCGCGCTGAAGCTTTCTTT.

This chain connects TRBV4-1 to TRBJ2-7; tentative D call: TRBD2 (5 bases). The CDR3 is made up of 14 amino acids. CDR1 is MGHRA and CDR2 is YSYEKL in the germline V gene. The V and J ends lost 1 base and 3 bases respectively, with 10 bases between them. The CDR3 DNA follows: TGCGCCAGCAGCCAAGTTAGCGCCAACTACGAGCAGTACTTC. Amino acids: CASSQVSANYEQYF.

This rearrangement joins TRBV5-1 to TRBJ2-7, with D perhaps matching TRBD1 (6 bases). The germline V gene encodes CDR1 SGHRS and CDR2 YFSETQ. The V and J ends lost 5 bases and 0 bases respectively, with 9 bases between them. This CDR3 is built from 13 residues. The CDR3 DNA reads as TGCGCCAGCAGGGCGGACAGCTCCTACGAGCAGTACTTC. The encoded protein is CASRADSSYEQYF. Using reference TRBV5-1 and TRBJ2-7 for the parts outside the CDR3, the full variable domain is KAGVTQTPRYLIKTRGQQVTLSCSPISGHRSVSWYQQTPGQGLQFLFEYFSETQRNKGNFPGRFSGRQFSNSRSEMNVSTLELGDSALYLCASRADSSYEQYFGPGTRLTVT.

The rearrangement links TRBV9 to TRBJ2-1; D not certain. The germline V and J ends were trimmed by 0 bases and 6 bases, with 13 bases remaining between them. This CDR3 spans 15 amino acids. The germline V gene has CDR1 SGDLS and CDR2 YYNGEE. The CDR3 here is CASSVVGNTANEQFF. CDR3 DNA sequence: TGTGCCAGCAGCGTAGTTGGTAACACTGCCAATGAGCAGTTCTTC.

The chain is built from TRBV4-1 and TRBJ2-5, with D perhaps TRBD2 (5 bases). The V gene lost 4 bases and the J gene lost 5 bases, with 11 bases spanning the gap. CDR1 is MGHRA, CDR2 YSYEKL, per germline. The CDR3 length is 13 residues. In DNA, the CDR3 is TGCGCCAGCAGCCTCGTTTCGGGGGAGACCCAGTACTTC. This gives the protein CASSLVSGETQYF.

V and J are TRBV6-5 and TRBJ2-5; D perhaps matches TRBD1 (5 bases). V dropped 4 bases and J dropped 2 bases, with 17 bases sitting between them. Per germline, CDR1 MNHEY and CDR2 SVGAGI. This CDR3 has 16 amino acids. The CDR3 sequence is CASSLLQTDLQETQYF. The CDR3 DNA sequence: TGTGCCAGCAGTTTATTACAGACAGACCTTCAAGAGACCCAGTACTTC.

The chain links TRBV7-3 to TRBJ2-2; maybe TRBD2 (6 bases). Trimming shortened V by 2 bases and J by 4 bases, and 17 bases separated the two germline ends. The CDR3 is made up of 17 amino acids. The germline gives CDR1 SGHTA, CDR2 FQGTGA. The CDR3 DNA reads TGTGCCAGCAGCTTACGGGGTGGCGGGATAGGCACCGGGGAGCTGTTTTTT. Its protein product is CASSLRGGGIGTGELFF.

V gene TRBV5-6 combines with J gene TRBJ1-4; no clear D. The ends were cut back, 0 bases at V and 5 bases at J, with 11 bases in the middle. CDR1 and CDR2 from the germline V gene are SGHDT and YYEEEE. CDR3 length: 15 amino acids. CDR3 sequence reads: CASSLGLAENEKLFF. As DNA, the CDR3 is TGTGCCAGCAGCTTGGGACTTGCCGAAAATGAAAAACTGTTTTTT.

The rearrangement links TRBV6-5 to TRBJ1-5; no clear D gene. The length of the CDR3 is 14 residues. In germline, CDR1 is MNHEY, CDR2 SVGAGI. The germline V and J ends were trimmed by 0 bases and 8 bases, with 11 bases remaining between them. CDR3 sequence reads: CASSYSIDGEPQHF. CDR3 coding DNA: TGTGCCAGCAGTTACTCGATTGACGGGGAGCCCCAGCATTTT.

V usage is TRBV7-9 and J usage is TRBJ1-1; no definite D call. This CDR3 is built from 15 residues. The germline V and J ends were trimmed by 5 bases and 2 bases, with 15 bases remaining between them. Germline loops: CDR1 SEHNR, CDR2 FQNEAQ (reference sequence). The CDR3 bases are TGTGCCAGCAGCCCCCAATCGACGGTAAACACTGAAGCTTTCTTT. Translation: CASSPQSTVNTEAFF.

The chain uses TRBV7-9 and TRBJ2-1, with 10 bases aligning to TRBD2. The junction had 7 bases not matched to a gene; V was cut back by 7 bases and J by 1 base. Per germline, CDR1 SEHNR and CDR2 FQNEAQ (reference sequence). The CDR3 runs to 16 residues. CDR3 nucleotide sequence: TGTGCCAGCAACGTTCCTAGCGGGGGTTCCTACAATGAGCAGTTCTTC. The encoded protein is CASNVPSGGSYNEQFF. The full variable domain, its missing parts supplied by reference TRBV7-9 and TRBJ2-1, is DTGVSQNPRHKITKRGQNVTFRCDPISEHNRLYWYRQTLGQGPEFLTYFQNEAQLEKSRLLSDRFSAERPKGSFSTLEIQRTEQGDSAMYLCASNVPSGGSYNEQFFGPGTRLTVL.

The chain uses TRBV2 and TRBJ2-1; 11 bases align to TRBD1. Germline V lookup: CDR1 SNHLY, CDR2 FYNNEI. CDR3 length: 13 amino acids. Trimming cost V 4 bases and J 10 bases; bases outside gene matches: 3. The DNA of the CDR3 is TGTGCCAGCAGTGCGGACAGGGGGCAGGAGCAGTTCTTC. Translating gives CASSADRGQEQFF. Using reference TRBV2 and TRBJ2-1 for the parts outside the CDR3, the full variable domain is EPEVTQTPSHQVTQMGQEVILRCVPISNHLYFYWYRQILGQKVEFLVSFYNNEISEKSEIFDDQFSVERPDGSNFTLKIRSTKLEDSAMYFCASSADRGQEQFFGPGTRLTVL.

V and J are TRBV5-1 and TRBJ2-7; D perhaps matches TRBD2 (5 bases). The CDR3 has 13 residues. Germline CDR1 and CDR2: SGHRS and YFSETQ. V was cut by 0 bases and J by 5 bases, with 9 bases left in between. In DNA, the CDR3 is TGCGCCAGCAGCTTGGCCTCCGGGAACGAGCAGTACTTC. Translated: CASSLASGNEQYF.

The rearrangement joins TRBV9 to TRBJ2-7; 8 bases fit TRBD1. Germline V gives CDR1 SGDLS, CDR2 YYNGEE. The CDR3 is made up of 13 amino acids. The junction had 3 bases not matched to a gene; V was cut back by 3 bases and J by 4 bases. The DNA of the CDR3 is TGTGCCAGCAGCGGGACAGGGCTATACGAGCAGTACTTC. This gives the protein CASSGTGLYEQYF.

The chain links TRBV2 to TRBJ1-1; 10 nucleotides line up with TRBD1. This CDR3 contains 15 residues. The V and J ends lost 4 bases and 6 bases, in that order; junction bases with no gene match: 8. Germline CDR1 reads SNHLY; CDR2 reads FYNNEI. CDR3 protein: CASSVDRGLLSEAFF. CDR3 DNA: TGTGCCAGCAGTGTTGACAGGGGGCTTCTCTCTGAAGCTTTCTTT. Using reference TRBV2 and TRBJ1-1 for the parts outside the CDR3, the full variable domain is EPEVTQTPSHQVTQMGQEVILRCVPISNHLYFYWYRQILGQKVEFLVSFYNNEISEKSEIFDDQFSVERPDGSNFTLKIRSTKLEDSAMYFCASSVDRGLLSEAFFGQGTRLTVV.

This clone was detected once. This chain links TRBV5-4 with TRBJ1-5; D remains unclear. Germline CDR1 and CDR2: SGHNT and YYREEE (reference sequence). The CDR3 has 15 residues. Between the trimmed V and J ends, which lost 1 base and 0 bases, there was a span of 8 bases. The CDR3 protein is CASSLTPYSNQPQHF. The CDR3 DNA follows: TGTGCCAGCAGCTTGACACCCTATAGCAATCAGCCCCAGCATTTT.

This clone has only one observation. This chain links TRBV28 with TRBJ2-7, with 8 bases identical to TRBD2. CDR1 and CDR2 from the germline V gene are MDHEN and SYDVKM. CDR3 size: 14 residues. With V trimmed by 4 bases and J by 3 bases, 5 bases remained unmatched. CDR3 sequence reads: CASSSGGRLYEQYF. The CDR3 nucleotides read TGTGCCAGCAGTTCCGGCGGGAGGCTCTACGAGCAGTACTTC.

The rearrangement joins TRBV6-1 to TRBJ1-2; the match to TRBD1 covers 9 bases. With V trimmed by 3 bases and J by 3 bases, 5 bases remained unmatched. The CDR3 spans 15 residues. Germline V lookup: CDR1 MNHNS, CDR2 SASEGT. The CDR3 loop reads CASSDPGQGDYGYTF. The CDR3, as DNA: TGTGCCAGCAGTGATCCGGGACAGGGCGACTATGGCTACACCTTC.

This clone was observed a single time. The chain is built from TRBV6-5 and TRBJ1-2; weak D call: TRBD1 (5 bases). The germline gives CDR1 MNHEY, CDR2 SVGAGI. The length of the CDR3 is 15 residues. Deletions cut 6 bases from V and 2 bases from J, with 16 bases between. The CDR3, as DNA: TGTGCCAGCAGACCCCCAGGGTCATGGAACTATGGCTACACCTTC. The encoded protein is CASRPPGSWNYGYTF.

The V call is TRBV5-6, the J call TRBJ2-2; the D is unclear. This CDR3 has 12 amino acids. Looked up from germline, CDR1 is SGHDT and CDR2 is YYEEEE. Trimming left V 0 bases short and J 6 bases short, with 3 bases between. CDR3 amino acids: CASSLAAGELFF. The DNA of the CDR3 is TGTGCCAGCAGCTTGGCCGCCGGGGAGCTGTTTTTT.

The genes are TRBV11-1 and TRBJ2-5; D is possibly TRBD2 (6 bases). Germline assignment: CDR1 SGHAT and CDR2 FQDESV (reference sequence). The CDR3 covers 16 residues. Trimming cost V 5 bases and J 5 bases, with 21 bases left between them. Written as DNA, the CDR3 is TGTGCCAGCAGCCAGAGCCCGGAGTCTAGCGATGAGACCCAGTACTTC. Translation gives CASSQSPESSDETQYF. The full variable domain, rest sourced from reference TRBV11-1 and TRBJ2-5, is EAEVAQSPRYKITEKSQAVAFWCDPISGHATLYWYRQILGQGPELLVQFQDESVVDDSQLPKDRFSAERLKGVDSTLKIQPAELGDSAMYLCASSQSPESSDETQYFGPGTRLLVL.

The chain's CDR3 is CAWSVPAGTYEQYF. CDR3 DNA: TGTGCCTGGAGTGTGCCGGCGGGAACCTACGAGCAGTACTTC. The J gene is TRBJ2-7, the V gene TRBV30; D possibly corresponds to TRBD2 (6 bases). The germline V gene encodes CDR1 GTSNPN and CDR2 SVGIG (reference sequence). The CDR3 totals 14 residues. The ends were cut back, 0 bases at V and 2 bases at J, with 11 bases in the middle.

V and J are TRBV24-1 and TRBJ1-2; weak D call: TRBD1 (5 bases). The ends were cut back, 4 bases at V and 4 bases at J, with 12 bases in the middle. Per the germline V gene, CDR1 is KGHDR and CDR2 is SFDVKD. The CDR3 loop spans 14 amino acids. CDR3: CATSDRGHFYGYTF. The DNA of the CDR3 is TGTGCCACCAGTGACCGGGGCCACTTCTATGGCTACACCTTC.

The rearrangement joins TRBV27 to TRBJ1-2; 11 bases agree with TRBD1. Germline loops: CDR1 MNHEY, CDR2 SMNVEV (reference sequence). The CDR3 loop spans 14 amino acids. The junction had 8 bases not matched to a gene; V was cut back by 7 bases and J by 7 bases. The CDR3, as DNA: TGTGCCAGCACCACTGGACAGGGGGCGTCTGGCTACACCTTC. Protein product: CASTTGQGASGYTF.

This clone was found once. This rearrangement joins TRBV27 to TRBJ1-2; the D gene is possibly TRBD1 (5 bases). The V gene lost 0 bases and the J gene lost 8 bases, with 16 bases spanning the gap. Germline V gene sequence: CDR1 MNHEY, CDR2 SMNVEV (reference sequence). The CDR3 loop spans 15 amino acids. The CDR3, as DNA: TGTGCCAGCAGTTTATCGGGAAAGGGGCTGAGCGGCTACACCTTC. Protein product: CASSLSGKGLSGYTF.

The CDR3 sequence: CATEGPLSGSPQETQYF. The CDR3 bases are TGTGCCACCGAGGGCCCACTGAGCGGGAGCCCCCAAGAGACCCAGTACTTC. The rearrangement uses TRBV2 and TRBJ2-5; TRBD2 agrees at 8 bases. CDR3 length equals 17 residues. The germline CDR1 and CDR2 sequences are SNHLY and FYNNEI. V gave up 10 bases and J gave up 1 base; unmatched junction bases: 17.

This clone was observed once. The chain employs TRBV18 and TRBJ2-7; D is ambiguous. CDR3 length: 13 residues. With 8 bases removed from V and 3 bases from J, the gap between germline ends came to 14 bases. Per germline, CDR1 KGHSH and CDR2 LQKENI. The CDR3 sequence is CASGKTKGYEQYF. In DNA, the CDR3 is TGTGCCAGCGGTAAGACGAAGGGCTACGAGCAGTACTTC.

The J gene is TRBJ1-5, the V gene TRBV19; D call uncertain. The CDR3 extends over 12 amino acids. Germline V gene lookup returns CDR1 LNHDA and CDR2 SQIVND (reference sequence). V was clipped by 0 bases and J by 5 bases, with 2 bases between them. CDR3 sequence reads: CASSIEDQPQHF. In DNA form, the CDR3 reads TGTGCCAGTAGTATAGAGGATCAGCCCCAGCATTTT.

The rearrangement links TRBV7-3 to TRBJ2-1; the D gene could be TRBD1 or TRBD2 (6 bases each). Trimming cost V 5 bases and J 9 bases, with 14 bases left between them. The V gene's germline CDR1 is SGHTA and CDR2 FQGTGA. The CDR3 covers 13 residues. CDR3 region: CASSPTGAGEQFF. The DNA for the CDR3 is TGTGCCAGCAGCCCGACGGGGGCTGGTGAGCAGTTCTTC.